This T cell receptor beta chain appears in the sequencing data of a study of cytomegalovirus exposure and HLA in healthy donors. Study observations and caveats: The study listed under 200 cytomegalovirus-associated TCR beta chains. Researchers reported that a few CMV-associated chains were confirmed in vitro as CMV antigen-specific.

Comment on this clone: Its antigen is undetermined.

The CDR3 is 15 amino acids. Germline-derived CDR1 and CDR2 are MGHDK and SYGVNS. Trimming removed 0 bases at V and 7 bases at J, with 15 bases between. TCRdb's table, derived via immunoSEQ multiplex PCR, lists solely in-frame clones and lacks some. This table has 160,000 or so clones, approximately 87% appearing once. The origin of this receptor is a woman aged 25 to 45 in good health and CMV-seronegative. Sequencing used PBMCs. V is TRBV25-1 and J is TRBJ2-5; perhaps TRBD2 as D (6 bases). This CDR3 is CASSEYQGLGGTQYF. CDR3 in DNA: TGTGCCAGCAGTGAATATCAGGGATTGGGGGGGACCCAGTACTTC.